The rows below give T cell receptor beta chains drawn from one sample of a study of blood T cell repertoires in COVID-19. Some clones are missing from TCRdb's copy, which holds only in-frame ones; the method was immunoSEQ multiplex PCR. Among roughly 290,000 clones listed, roughly 88% were seen once. The sample comprised peripheral blood. The source is a human donor with COVID-19, enrolled during active disease. The donor label of this sample is uncertain. Each CDR3 is given with its conserved first and last residue. The D gene is left open where the match is weak. A row's size may be missing; if present it is once, few, many or a size class.

D | size | J | V | CDR3 | DNA
TRBD1 | . | TRBJ1-6 | TRBV10-3 | CAISRGQGRGSYNSPLHF | TGTGCCATCAGTCGCGGACAGGGACGGGGGTCCTATAATTCACCCCTCCACTTT
. | . | TRBJ1-2 | TRBV28 | CASSLPDSYGYTF | TGTGCCAGCAGTTTACCAGACTCATATGGCTACACCTTC
. | . | TRBJ2-1 | TRBV10-1 | CASSLPDSEWNEQFF | TGCGCCAGCAGCCTCCCGGACTCCGAATGGAATGAGCAGTTCTTC
TRBD2 | once | TRBJ2-7 | TRBV11-1 | CASSPGLAESYEQYF | TGTGCCAGCAGCCCCGGGCTAGCGGAATCCTACGAGCAGTACTTC
TRBD1 | . | TRBJ1-1 | TRBV29-1 | CSVVDRGVSEAFF | TGCAGCGTTGTGGACAGGGGAGTCTCTGAAGCTTTCTTT
TRBD2 | . | TRBJ2-5 | TRBV7-2 | CASSPLAGNQETQYF | TGTGCCAGCAGCCCTCTAGCGGGTAACCAAGAGACCCAGTACTTC
. | once | TRBJ2-7 | TRBV11-2 | CASSLVVSRFDEQYF | TGTGCCAGCAGCTTAGTCGTTTCTAGATTTGACGAGCAGTACTTC
. | few | TRBJ1-1 | TRBV5-1 | CASSLLEAAEAFF | TGCGCCAGCAGCTTGCTTGAGGCAGCTGAAGCTTTCTTT
. | many | TRBJ2-1 | TRBV3-1/TRBV3-2 | CASSQSGLYNEQFF | TGTGCCAGCAGCCAATCGGGACTTTACAATGAGCAGTTCTTC
TRBD1 | . | TRBJ1-5 | TRBV10-3 | CAIGQGAFQPQHF | TGTGCCATCGGACAGGGGGCATTTCAGCCCCAGCATTTT
TRBD1 | . | TRBJ2-1 | TRBV29-1 | CSVGTGGNEQFF | TGCAGCGTTGGGACAGGAGGCAATGAGCAGTTCTTC
. | . | TRBJ1-3 | TRBV9 | CASSVTLGSGNTIYF | TGTGCCAGCAGCGTAACCCTAGGCTCTGGAAACACCATATATTTT
. | . | TRBJ1-5 | TRBV19 | CASSIDPGVGNQPQHF | TGTGCCAGTAGTATAGATCCCGGGGTTGGCAATCAGCCCCAGCATTTT
TRBD2 | few | TRBJ2-7 | TRBV6-6 | CASRVLARAAEQYF | TGTGCCAGCAGAGTACTAGCGAGAGCGGCCGAGCAGTACTTC
. | . | TRBJ2-7 | TRBV30 | CAWSWSSYEQYF | TGTGCCTGGAGTTGGAGCTCCTACGAGCAGTACTTC
. | . | TRBJ1-6 | TRBV6-4 | CASSATGNSPLHF | TGTGCCAGCAGCGCAACAGGAAATTCACCCCTCCACTTT
TRBD1 | once | TRBJ2-7 | TRBV2 | CASSQDRVGTFSYEQYF | TGTGCCAGCAGTCAGGACAGGGTAGGGACTTTTTCCTACGAGCAGTACTTC
. | . | TRBJ1-1 | TRBV19 | CATVIPGTSAAFF | TGTGCCACCGTGATCCCAGGGACTTCGGCAGCTTTCTTT
. | . | TRBJ1-1 | TRBV28 | CASREGGRLNEAFF | TGTGCCAGCAGGGAGGGGGGGAGGTTGAATGAAGCTTTCTTT
TRBD1 | . | TRBJ2-3 | TRBV6-5 | CASTTDRGGTDTQYF | TGTGCCAGCACCACCGACAGGGGCGGCACAGATACGCAGTATTTT
TRBD2 | . | TRBJ2-7 | TRBV19 | CASSTSSGNSYEQYF | TGTGCCAGTAGTACTTCTAGCGGGAACTCCTACGAGCAGTACTTC
. | . | TRBJ2-7 | TRBV5-1 | CASSRLSREGEQYF | TGCGCCAGCAGCCGATTATCCAGGGAAGGCGAGCAGTACTTC
. | . | TRBJ1-4 | TRBV11-2 | CASSSTGGSADEKLFF | TGTGCCAGCAGCTCCACGGGGGGTTCTGCCGATGAAAAACTGTTTTTT
. | . | TRBJ1-1 | TRBV6-1 | CVSSDQGQRNTEAFF | TGTGTCAGCAGTGACCAAGGACAGAGGAACACTGAAGCTTTCTTT
TRBD1 | . | TRBJ1-5 | TRBV19 | CASHRGLGNQPQHF | TGTGCCAGCCACAGGGGCTTGGGCAATCAGCCCCAGCATTTT
TRBD1 | . | TRBJ1-1 | TRBV3-1/TRBV3-2 | CASSQGGQGVAFF | TGTGCCAGCAGCCAAGGTGGACAGGGCGTAGCTTTCTTT
TRBD1 | . | TRBJ1-2 | TRBV18 | CASSPTGQYYYTF | TGTGCCAGCTCACCAACGGGACAGTATTACTACACCTTC
TRBD2 | . | TRBJ2-3 | TRBV18 | CASSPEAGARDTQYF | TGTGCCAGCTCACCAGAAGCGGGAGCGCGGGATACGCAGTATTTT
TRBD2 | . | TRBJ2-7 | TRBV4-1 | CASSQDDTGGIRSYEQYF | TGCGCCAGCAGCCAAGATGACACGGGAGGGATCAGATCCTACGAGCAGTACTTC
. | . | TRBJ2-3 | TRBV27 | CASSSGTHSTDTQYF | TGTGCCAGCAGTTCCGGGACACATAGCACAGATACGCAGTATTTT
TRBD1 | . | TRBJ2-6 | TRBV4-1 | CASSQSGGGLRGANVLTF | TGCGCCAGCAGCCAGTCAGGGGGCGGGTTGAGAGGGGCCAACGTCCTGACTTTC
. | . | TRBJ2-7 | TRBV7-3 | CASSLSRDSYEQYF | TGTGCCAGCAGCTTATCACGGGATTCCTACGAGCAGTACTTC
TRBD1 | . | TRBJ2-5 | TRBV27 | CASNPKGGQGARETQYF | TGTGCCAGCAACCCCAAGGGAGGACAGGGGGCGCGCGAGACCCAGTACTTC
. | few | TRBJ1-5 | TRBV28 | CASSLYVNRVDQPQHF | TGTGCCAGCAGTTTATACGTAAACAGGGTGGATCAGCCCCAGCATTTT
. | . | TRBJ2-5 | TRBV24-1 | CATSDPRTVKETQYF | TGTGCCACCAGTGACCCCCGGACAGTAAAAGAGACCCAGTACTTC
. | . | TRBJ2-3 | TRBV9 | CASSVDEGFTQYF | TGTGCCAGCAGCGTAGATGAGGGATTCACGCAGTATTTT
. | . | TRBJ2-1 | TRBV19 | CASSPPFFESEQFF | TGTGCCAGTAGCCCCCCATTCTTTGAGAGTGAGCAGTTCTTC
. | once | TRBJ2-6 | TRBV15 | CATSRSSSGANVLTF | TGTGCCACCAGCCGGAGTAGCTCTGGGGCCAACGTCCTGACTTTC
TRBD1 | once | TRBJ1-2 | TRBV4-2 | CASSQEGTEIYGYTF | TGTGCCAGCAGCCAAGAGGGGACAGAGATCTATGGCTACACCTTC
TRBD2 | . | TRBJ2-7 | TRBV11-2 | CASTHRGRGGSYEQYF | TGTGCCAGCACCCATCGTGGGCGGGGGGGCTCCTACGAGCAGTACTTC
TRBD1 | . | TRBJ2-5 | TRBV3-1/TRBV3-2 | CASSQGDAWDRGRETQYF | TGTGCCAGCAGCCAAGGGGACGCTTGGGACAGGGGGCGAGAGACCCAGTACTTC
TRBD2 | . | TRBJ2-1 | TRBV25-1 | CASSEFTGTTFRVEQFF | TGTGCCAGCAGTGAATTCACCGGGACTACGTTTAGGGTTGAGCAGTTCTTC
. | once | TRBJ1-4 | TRBV7-2 | CASSLGGQGTNEKLFF | TGTGCCAGCAGCTTAGGGGGACAAGGAACTAATGAAAAACTGTTTTTT
. | . | TRBJ1-3 | TRBV19 | CASSIDGGAPGNTIYF | TGTGCCAGTAGTATAGATGGCGGAGCTCCTGGAAACACCATATATTTT
. | . | TRBJ2-7 | TRBV3-1/TRBV3-2 | CASSQGPEIGTREYF | TGTGCCAGCAGCCAAGGCCCGGAGATTGGGACAAGGGAGTACTTC
. | . | TRBJ2-1 | TRBV5-4 | CASSLVSLRNEQFF | TGTGCCAGCAGCTTGGTTAGTCTGAGGAATGAGCAGTTCTTC
. | . | TRBJ2-7 | TRBV5-6 | CASSFSWGSQGRQYF | TGTGCCAGCAGCTTTTCTTGGGGCAGTCAAGGTAGGCAGTACTTC
. | once | TRBJ2-1 | TRBV7-9 | CASSLSSGHGANEQFF | TGTGCCAGCAGCTTATCGAGCGGGCATGGCGCGAATGAGCAGTTCTTC